The rows below give T cell receptor beta chains drawn from one sample of a study of Ad26.COV2.S vaccination and SARS-CoV-2 variants. Method: immunoSEQ multiplex PCR; TCRdb's copy keeps in-frame clones and lacks some. This sample has 380,000 or so clones, with around nine tenths found just once. Specimen: peripheral blood, collected in a trial of Ad26.COV2.S vaccine versus placebo. All receptors come from a person between 18 and 65 years old who received the Ad26.COV2.S COVID-19 vaccine or a placebo. Both conserved end residues are part of each CDR3.

CDR3aa,j_gene,v_gene
CASSQDSGPFEQYF,TRBJ2-7,TRBV3-1/TRBV3-2
CASSPTIAEEFNGELFF,TRBJ2-2,TRBV19
CASSVASYNEQFF,TRBJ2-1,TRBV9
CASSQAGSRGYGYTF,TRBJ1-2,TRBV18
CASSPHNRVGQPQHF,TRBJ1-5,TRBV3-1/TRBV3-2
CASKQGLYEKLFF,TRBJ1-4,TRBV2
CASSPGTGGYRNEQFF,TRBJ2-1,TRBV5-1
CASSLQGPETQYF,TRBJ2-5,TRBV11-2
CASSLDHSTASRAFF,TRBJ1-1,TRBV11-2
CSVELGFLGTGELFF,TRBJ2-2,TRBV29-1
CASSLITSGDTGELFF,TRBJ2-2,TRBV5-6
CATSREKGYGYTF,TRBJ1-2,TRBV15
CASSLEGARTGELFF,TRBJ2-2,TRBV5-4
CASSSGQGRHEQFF,TRBJ2-1,TRBV7-7
CATSLGPAEQFF,TRBJ2-1,TRBV24-1
CAWSVPGGFNTEAFF,TRBJ1-1,TRBV30
CASSLNAAYTPYEQYF,TRBJ2-7,TRBV7-2
CASSFGETGGKSSYEQYF,TRBJ2-7,TRBV27
CASSGRVAGRGYNEQFF,TRBJ2-1,TRBV6-1
CASSFGENTGELFF,TRBJ2-2,TRBV5-6
CASSLKLQPQHF,TRBJ1-5,TRBV28
CASSLGGNTIYF,TRBJ1-3,TRBV7-2
CAWSEQGSIFGYTF,TRBJ1-2,TRBV30
CASSLAGTRQETQYF,TRBJ2-5,TRBV5-1
CASSQDQGANTEAFF,TRBJ1-1,TRBV3-1/TRBV3-2
CASSIYQGIVYNEQFF,TRBJ2-1,TRBV11-2
CASSLASGGHNEQFF,TRBJ2-1,TRBV7-2
CANPGLAGTDTQYF,TRBJ2-3,TRBV6-7
CASSPHVLRDSSSSYEQYF,TRBJ2-7,TRBV28
CATSRTRGMETQYF,TRBJ2-5,TRBV15
CASSFSSHSTDTQYF,TRBJ2-3,TRBV7-9
CAISEALQGSYEQYF,TRBJ2-7,TRBV10-3
CASQNQGSGELFF,TRBJ2-2,TRBV28
CARSLCRCRDTEAFF,TRBJ1-1,TRBV7-5
CASSQEVSFSPGDYGYTF,TRBJ1-2,TRBV4-1
CASSPTGDYGYTF,TRBJ1-2,TRBV6-6
CASSLGKSNQPQHF,TRBJ1-5,TRBV19
CASTQSGSPNTGELFF,TRBJ2-2,TRBV9
CASSFAQETQYF,TRBJ2-5,TRBV5-5
CASGLAPGNEQFF,TRBJ2-1,TRBV12-5
CASSYPLLPGHHEQYF,TRBJ2-7,TRBV7-9
CASGAGFSNSPLHF,TRBJ1-6,TRBV12-5
CASSPLGPESQPQHF,TRBJ1-5,TRBV18
CASSQTTNQETQYF,TRBJ2-5,TRBV3-1/TRBV3-2
CASSGLYQETQYF,TRBJ2-5,TRBV14